Included here is one T cell receptor (beta chain) sequence, with context. The sample comes from a study of blood T cell repertoires in COVID-19. Study summary: From the United States, Italy and Spain came samples of acute and convalescent COVID-19. PBMCs, B-cell-depleted T cells, or T cells were the source of the cDNA or gDNA that made up the material.

In the original analysis: Amplification of reference gene primers was used by the study to estimate nucleated cell counts. TCRdb's copy holds only in-frame clones and misses some; the assay was immunoSEQ multiplex PCR. V, J and clone size were drawn from that table, and D and trimming were deduced from the DNA. The data show some 78,000 clones, with 65% to 85% seen just once and 4.5% to 7% held by the top ten. Trimming pared 0 bases from V and 7 bases from J, leaving 13 bases between. CDR3 size: 16 residues. The V gene's germline CDR1 is MNHNY and CDR2 SVGAGI (reference sequence). Sequencing was performed on peripheral blood. The genes are TRBV6-6 and TRBJ1-6; no reliable D call. The TCR sequence derives from a man in his sixties with active or convalescent COVID-19. The DNA for the CDR3 is TGTGCCAGCAGTTACTCGGAGCGGGCTGGCAATTCACCCCTCCACTTT. It codes for CASSYSERAGNSPLHF.